The sequence of this T cell receptor beta chain was determined in a study of T cells in localized non-small cell lung cancer. Overall study findings and caveats: For the top 100 tumor clones, a median about 60 also appeared in adjacent lung. Compared with tumor, uninvolved adjacent lung displayed greater T cell clonality, ranking highest overall. Patients showing higher blood T cell density tended to see longer overall survival.

In regard to this clone: The antigen is undetermined.

Profiled with immunoSEQ multiplex PCR; TCRdb holds only in-frame clones, not every one. The sample holds thousands of clones; 33% are singletons and the top ten take 6% to 9%. Germline CDR1 SGHNT, CDR2 YENEEA. The CDR3 contains 14 residues. Trimming shortened V by 5 bases and J by 7 bases, and 15 bases separated the two germline ends. The V call is TRBV11-3, the J call TRBJ1-5; D is unclear. This receptor was obtained from a woman aged 35 to 75 with stage I lung adenocarcinoma. The source was normal lung tissue next to the tumor, collected before any cancer treatment. Here the CDR3 reads CASSQDQAGQPQHF. CDR3 nucleotide sequence: TGTGCCAGCAGCCAGGACCAGGCGGGCCAGCCCCAGCATTTT. Together with reference TRBV11-3 and TRBJ1-5, the CDR3 gives the full variable domain: EAGVVQSPRYKIIEKKQPVAFWCNPISGHNTLYWYLQNLGQGPELLIRYENEEAVDDSQLPKDRFSAERLKGVDSTLKIQPAELGDSAVYLCASSQDQAGQPQHFGDGTRLSIL.